This T cell receptor (beta chain) is drawn from a study of T cells after yellow fever vaccination. In the study overall: In the case of low-cell-number fractions, SMART-Seq v4 Ultra Low Input was used for preparation. Whole-study results and caveats: Post-booster samples contained most primary-vaccination clones (around 96% CD4, 70% to 90% CD8).

Germline V gene lookup returns CDR1 LNHNV and CDR2 YYDKDF (reference sequence). CDR3 size: 17 residues. V gave up 0 bases and J gave up 5 bases, with 16 bases separating them. Synthesis of TCR cDNA relied on 5'RACE template switching, which attached a universal primer site and UMIs. One entry per CDR3 protein, called by TCRdb with MiXCR from the 5' RACE reads. This sample has about 140,000 distinct CDR3 sequences, with 7.7% found just once. The sample holds many counts of this clonotype. Its antigen is still unknown. This specimen was CD4+ T cells sorted from PBMCs, taken 5 days after the yellow fever booster vaccination. The genes are TRBV15 and TRBJ2-2, with D possibly TRBD2 on 6 matching bases. The clonotype originates from a man under 40 who received the YFV17D yellow fever vaccine. The CDR3 loop reads CATSRDRNGSYTGELFF. DNA for the CDR3: TGTGCCACCAGCAGAGATAGGAACGGGAGTTATACCGGGGAGCTGTTTTTT.